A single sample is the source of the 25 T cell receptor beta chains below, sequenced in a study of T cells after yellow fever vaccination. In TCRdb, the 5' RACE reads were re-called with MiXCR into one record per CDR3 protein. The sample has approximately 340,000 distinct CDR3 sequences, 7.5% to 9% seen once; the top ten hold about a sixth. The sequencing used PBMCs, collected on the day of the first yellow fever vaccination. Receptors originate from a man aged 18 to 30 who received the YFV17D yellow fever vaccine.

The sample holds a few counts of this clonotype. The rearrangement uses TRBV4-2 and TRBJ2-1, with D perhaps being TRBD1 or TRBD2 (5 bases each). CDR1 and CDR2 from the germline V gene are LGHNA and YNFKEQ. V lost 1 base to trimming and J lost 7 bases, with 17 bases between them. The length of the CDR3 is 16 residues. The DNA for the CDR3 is TGTGCCAGCAGCCAAGCCGGGACGCAAGAGAGGAATGAGCAGTTCTTC. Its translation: CASSQAGTQERNEQFF.

The CDR3 spells CASSFVRADGYTF. Written as DNA, the CDR3 is TGTGCCAGCAGCTTCGTCAGGGCGGATGGCTACACCTTC. J is TRBJ1-2 and V is TRBV5-6, with D perhaps matching TRBD1 (5 bases). Germline loops: CDR1 SGHDT, CDR2 YYEEEE. V was trimmed by 2 bases and J by 6 bases, leaving 11 bases between them. The CDR3 runs 13 residues.

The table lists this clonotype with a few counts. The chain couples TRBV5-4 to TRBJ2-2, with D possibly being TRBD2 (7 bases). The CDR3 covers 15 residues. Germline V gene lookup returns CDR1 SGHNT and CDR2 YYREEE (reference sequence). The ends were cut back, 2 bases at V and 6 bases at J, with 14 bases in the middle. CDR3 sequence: CASSFGGPGAGELFF. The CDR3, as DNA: TGTGCCAGCAGCTTCGGGGGGCCTGGGGCCGGGGAGCTGTTTTTT.

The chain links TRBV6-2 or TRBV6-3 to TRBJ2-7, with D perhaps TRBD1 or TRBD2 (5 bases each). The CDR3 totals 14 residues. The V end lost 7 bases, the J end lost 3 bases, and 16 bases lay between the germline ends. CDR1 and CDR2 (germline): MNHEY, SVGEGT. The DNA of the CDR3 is TGTGCCAGCACCGACGGGGCAGCCGGCTACGAGCAGTACGTC. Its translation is CASTDGAAGYEQYV.

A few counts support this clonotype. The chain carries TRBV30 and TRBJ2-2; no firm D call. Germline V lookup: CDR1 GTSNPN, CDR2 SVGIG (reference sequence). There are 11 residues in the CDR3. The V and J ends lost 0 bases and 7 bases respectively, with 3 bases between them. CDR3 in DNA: TGTGCCTGGAGTGTTGGCGGGGAGCTGTTTTTT. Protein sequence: CAWSVGGELFF.

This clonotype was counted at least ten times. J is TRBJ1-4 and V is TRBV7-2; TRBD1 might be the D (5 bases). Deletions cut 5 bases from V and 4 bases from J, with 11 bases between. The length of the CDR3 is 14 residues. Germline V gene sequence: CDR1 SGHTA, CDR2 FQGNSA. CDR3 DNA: TGTGCCAGCAGCATAGACAGCTTTAATGAAAAACTGTTTTTT. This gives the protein CASSIDSFNEKLFF.

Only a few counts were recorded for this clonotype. CDR3 sequence: CASSQGSLGNNSPLHF. The DNA for the CDR3 is TGCGCCAGCAGCCAAGGCTCCTTGGGGAATAATTCACCCCTCCACTTT. The gene calls are TRBV4-3 and TRBJ1-6; D gene unclear. V shed 1 base and J shed 5 bases, with 12 bases lying between them. Germline assignment: CDR1 LGHNA and CDR2 YSLEER. CDR3 length: 16 residues.

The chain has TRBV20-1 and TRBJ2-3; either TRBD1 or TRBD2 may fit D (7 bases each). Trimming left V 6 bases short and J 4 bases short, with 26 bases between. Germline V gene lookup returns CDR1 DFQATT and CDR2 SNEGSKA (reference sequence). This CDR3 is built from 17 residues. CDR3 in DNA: TGCAGTGCCGAAAACTATCTAGCAGGGGGGGGGCCAGATACGCAGTATTTT. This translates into CSAENYLAGGGPDTQYF.

The CDR3 region has the DNA TGTGCCAGCAGCCAATCCCCCGGGACAGGGGGTGAAAAACTGTTTTTT. Its protein product is CASSQSPGTGGEKLFF. The V call is TRBV4-2, the J call TRBJ1-4; TRBD1 matches at 11 bases. CDR3 length: 16 residues. Trimming cost V 2 bases and J 7 bases; bases outside gene matches: 6. The germline gives CDR1 LGHNA, CDR2 YNFKEQ.

CDR3 in amino acids: CASSQGQVSNQPQHF. The CDR3 DNA follows: TGTGCCAGCAGCCAGGGACAGGTCAGCAATCAGCCCCAGCATTTT. The gene calls are TRBV12-3 or TRBV12-4 and TRBJ1-5; 8 positions match TRBD1. The CDR3 runs 15 residues. V shed 6 bases and J 1 base; nucleotides not matched to a gene: 5.

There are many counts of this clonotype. CDR3 amino acids: CASSLPNTGELFF. CDR3 bases: TGTGCCAGCAGTTTACCCAACACCGGGGAGCTGTTTTTT. The rearrangement links TRBV28 to TRBJ2-2; unclear D gene. V gave up 2 bases and J gave up 2 bases, with 3 bases separating them. The CDR3 length is 13 residues. Per the germline V gene, CDR1 is MDHEN and CDR2 is SYDVKM.

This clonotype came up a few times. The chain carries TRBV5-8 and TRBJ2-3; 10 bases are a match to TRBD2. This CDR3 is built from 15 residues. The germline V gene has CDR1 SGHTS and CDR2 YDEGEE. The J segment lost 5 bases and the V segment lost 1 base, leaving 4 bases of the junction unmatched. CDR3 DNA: TGTGCCAGCAGCTTGCGGCCTAGCGGGGGAGATACGCAGTATTTT. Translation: CASSLRPSGGDTQYF.

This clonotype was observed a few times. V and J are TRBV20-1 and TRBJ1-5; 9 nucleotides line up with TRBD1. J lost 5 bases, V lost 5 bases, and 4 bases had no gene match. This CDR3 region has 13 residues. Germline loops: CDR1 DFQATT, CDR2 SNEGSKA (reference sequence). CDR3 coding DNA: TGCAGTGCTCGCCGGGACAGGGATCAGCCCCAGCATTTT. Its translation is CSARRDRDQPQHF.

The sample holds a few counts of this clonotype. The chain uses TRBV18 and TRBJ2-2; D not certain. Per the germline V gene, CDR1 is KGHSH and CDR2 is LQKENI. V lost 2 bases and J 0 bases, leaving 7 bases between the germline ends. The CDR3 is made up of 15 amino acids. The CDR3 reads CASSPASANTGELFF. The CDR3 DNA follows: TGTGCCAGCTCACCAGCGTCGGCGAACACCGGGGAGCTGTTTTTT.

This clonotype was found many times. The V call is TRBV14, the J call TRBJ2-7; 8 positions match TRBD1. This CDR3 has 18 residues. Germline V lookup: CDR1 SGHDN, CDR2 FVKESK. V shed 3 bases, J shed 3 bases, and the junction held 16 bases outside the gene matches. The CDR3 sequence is CASSQRTGNPGMNYEQYF. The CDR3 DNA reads TGTGCCAGCAGCCAGCGGACAGGGAACCCTGGAATGAACTACGAGCAGTACTTC. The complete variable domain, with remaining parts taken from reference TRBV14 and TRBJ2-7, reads EAGVTQFPSHSVIEKGQTVTLRCDPISGHDNLYWYRRVMGKEIKFLLHFVKESKQDESGMPNNRFLAERTGGTYSTLKVQPAELEDSGVYFCASSQRTGNPGMNYEQYFGPGTRLTVT.

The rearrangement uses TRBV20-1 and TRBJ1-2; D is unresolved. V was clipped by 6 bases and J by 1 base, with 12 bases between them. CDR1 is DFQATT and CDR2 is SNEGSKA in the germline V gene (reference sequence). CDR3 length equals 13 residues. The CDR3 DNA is TGCAGTGCGACGCTTCACGGTAACTATGGCTACACCTTC. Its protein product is CSATLHGNYGYTF.

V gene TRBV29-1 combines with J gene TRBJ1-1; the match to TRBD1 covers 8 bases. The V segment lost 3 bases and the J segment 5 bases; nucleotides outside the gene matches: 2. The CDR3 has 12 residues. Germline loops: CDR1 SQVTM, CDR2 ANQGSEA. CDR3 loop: CSVDQGATEAFF. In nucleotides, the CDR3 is TGCAGCGTTGATCAGGGGGCTACTGAAGCTTTCTTT.

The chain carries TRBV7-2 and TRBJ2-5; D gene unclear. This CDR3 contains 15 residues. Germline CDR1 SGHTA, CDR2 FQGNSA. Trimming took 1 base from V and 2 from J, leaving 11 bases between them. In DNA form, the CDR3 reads TGTGCCAGCAGCTTAGGGGGATACACGCAAGAGACCCAGTACTTC. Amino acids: CASSLGGYTQETQYF.

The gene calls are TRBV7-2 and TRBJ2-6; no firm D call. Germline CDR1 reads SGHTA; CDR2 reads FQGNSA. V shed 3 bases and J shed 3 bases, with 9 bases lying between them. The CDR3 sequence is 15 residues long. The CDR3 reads CASSLVIGGANVLTF. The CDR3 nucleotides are TGTGCCAGCAGCTTGGTTATCGGTGGGGCCAACGTCCTGACTTTC.

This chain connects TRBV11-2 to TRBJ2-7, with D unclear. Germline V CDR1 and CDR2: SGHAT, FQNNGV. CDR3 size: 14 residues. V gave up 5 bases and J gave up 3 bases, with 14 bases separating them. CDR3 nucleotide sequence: TGTGCCAGCAGCATCGAGAGAGCCTACTACGAGCAGTACTTC. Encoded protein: CASSIERAYYEQYF.

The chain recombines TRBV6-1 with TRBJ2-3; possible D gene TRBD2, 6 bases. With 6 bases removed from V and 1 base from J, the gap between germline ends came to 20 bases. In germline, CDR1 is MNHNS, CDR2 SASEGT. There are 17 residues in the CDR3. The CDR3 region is CASRRGAGTLGTDTQYF. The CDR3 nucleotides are TGTGCCAGCAGAAGGGGAGCGGGTACCCTAGGCACAGATACGCAGTATTTT.

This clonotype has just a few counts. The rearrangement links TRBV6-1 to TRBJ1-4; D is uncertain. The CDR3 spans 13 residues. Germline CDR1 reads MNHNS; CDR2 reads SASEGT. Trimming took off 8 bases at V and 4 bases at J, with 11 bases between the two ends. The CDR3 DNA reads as TGTGCCAGCCGCGGACGGGTTAATGAAAAACTGTTTTTT. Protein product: CASRGRVNEKLFF.

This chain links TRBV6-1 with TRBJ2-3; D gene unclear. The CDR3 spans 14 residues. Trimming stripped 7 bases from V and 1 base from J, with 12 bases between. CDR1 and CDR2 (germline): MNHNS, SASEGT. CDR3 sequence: CASTRSRGTDTQYF. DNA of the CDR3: TGTGCCAGCACCCGGAGTAGGGGCACAGATACGCAGTATTTT.

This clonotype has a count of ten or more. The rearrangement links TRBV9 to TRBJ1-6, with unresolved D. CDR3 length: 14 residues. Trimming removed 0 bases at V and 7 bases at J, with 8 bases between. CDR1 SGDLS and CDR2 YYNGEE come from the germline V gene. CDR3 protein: CASSVGFFNSPLHF. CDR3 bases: TGTGCCAGCAGCGTAGGATTCTTCAATTCACCCCTCCACTTT.

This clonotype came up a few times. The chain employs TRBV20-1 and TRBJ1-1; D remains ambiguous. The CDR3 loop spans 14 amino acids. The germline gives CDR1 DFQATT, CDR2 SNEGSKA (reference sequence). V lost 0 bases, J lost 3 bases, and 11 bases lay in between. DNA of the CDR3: TGCAGTGCTAGAGATGGCCAGATCTACACTGAAGCTTTCTTT. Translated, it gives CSARDGQIYTEAFF.